This TCR beta chain is from a study of T cells in Graves' hyperthyroidism and ophthalmopathy. Study-level points and caveats: Ophthalmopathy was predicted by the model a median of about 6.7 months ahead of onset. Blood also showed most of the thyroid clonotypes that were expanded above 0.001.

Of note for this clonotype: Antigen specificity is unknown.

Diagnoses were established using clinical symptoms, serum thyroxine and TRAb, thyroid ultrasound and orbital computed tomography. Amplified TCR beta CDR3 regions derived from RNA transcripts. HTBI primers were the set used in a first-round RT-PCR of the TCR CDR3. TCRdb re-called the multiplex PCR reads with MiXCR, one entry per CDR3 protein. The sample includes 550,000 to 600,000 distinct CDR3 sequences, approximately 44% of them seen just once. The V end lost 5 bases, the J end lost 2 bases, and 12 bases lay between the germline ends. The germline gives CDR1 SEHNR, CDR2 FQNEAQ (reference sequence). The CDR3 has 14 residues.

This chain uses TRBV7-9 with TRBJ1-1; D gene unclear. The receptor was derived from an adult woman with Graves' disease, either hyperthyroidism or ophthalmopathy (not recorded which). The sample taken for sequencing was peripheral blood or thyroid tissue (not recorded which). CDR3 amino acids: CASSQHDTNTEAFF. The CDR3 DNA follows: TGTGCCAGCAGCCAACATGACACTAACACTGAAGCTTTCTTT.